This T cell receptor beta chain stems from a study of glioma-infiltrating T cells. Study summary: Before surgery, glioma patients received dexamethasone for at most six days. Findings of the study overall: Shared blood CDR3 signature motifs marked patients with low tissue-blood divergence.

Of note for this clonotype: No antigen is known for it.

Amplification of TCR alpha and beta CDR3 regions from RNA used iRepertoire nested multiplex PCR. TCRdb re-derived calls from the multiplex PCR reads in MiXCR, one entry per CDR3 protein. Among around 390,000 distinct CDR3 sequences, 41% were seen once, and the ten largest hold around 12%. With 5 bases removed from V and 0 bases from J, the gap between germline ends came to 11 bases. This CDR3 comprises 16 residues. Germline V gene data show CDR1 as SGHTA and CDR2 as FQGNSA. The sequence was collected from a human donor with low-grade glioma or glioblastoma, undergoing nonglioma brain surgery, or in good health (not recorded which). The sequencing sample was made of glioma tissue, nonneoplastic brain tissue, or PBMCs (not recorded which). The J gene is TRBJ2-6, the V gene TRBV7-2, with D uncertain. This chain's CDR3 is CASSLHVSSGANVLTF. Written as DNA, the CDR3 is TGTGCCAGCAGCCTCCATGTCAGCTCTGGGGCCAACGTCCTGACTTTC.